Included here is one T cell receptor (beta chain) sequence, with context. Amplified TCR beta CDR3 regions came from RNA transcripts. TCR CDR3 regions were first amplified by RT-PCR with HTBI primers. TCRdb re-called the multiplex PCR reads with MiXCR, one entry per CDR3 protein. The sample consists of approximately 610,000 distinct CDR3 sequences, about 15% of them appearing once. The data were taken from a study of T cells in Graves' hyperthyroidism and ophthalmopathy. CDR3 length equals 12 residues. The germline V gene has CDR1 LNHDA and CDR2 SQIVND (reference sequence). The V gene lost 5 bases and the J gene lost 11 bases, with 15 bases spanning the gap.

The sample consisted of blood. The chain employs TRBV19 and TRBJ1-2; D ambiguous. The sequence was obtained from a woman between 40 and 50 years old with Graves' ophthalmopathy. As DNA, the CDR3 is TGTGCCAGTAGTGGTGGAGTTAGGAGGTACACCTTC. This encodes CASSGGVRRYTF.